Following are 4 T cell receptor beta chains from one sample sequenced in a study of T cells in Graves' hyperthyroidism and ophthalmopathy. Researchers amplified the TCR beta CDR3 regions from RNA transcripts. RT-PCR in the first round (using the HTBI primer set) targeted the TCR CDR3. Using its own MiXCR run on the multiplex PCR reads, TCRdb lists one record per CDR3 protein. This sample yields around 350,000 distinct CDR3 sequences, of which 17% are seen a single time; almost 35% belongs to the top ten. The sample comprised blood. The receptors shown here come from a woman aged 30 to 39 with Graves' hyperthyroidism that later progressed to Graves' ophthalmopathy.

The table lists this clonotype with many counts. The J gene is TRBJ2-3, the V gene TRBV28; either TRBD1 or TRBD2 may fit D (7 bases each). Germline V gene lookup returns CDR1 MDHEN and CDR2 SYDVKM. The CDR3 is made up of 16 amino acids. Trimming stripped 5 bases from V and 5 bases from J, with 20 bases between. CDR3: CASSPQGGGVGDTQYF. CDR3 bases: TGTGCCAGCAGTCCTCAGGGAGGGGGCGTGGGAGATACGCAGTATTTT. The complete variable domain, with remaining parts taken from reference TRBV28 and TRBJ2-3, reads DVKVTQSSRYLVKRTGEKVFLECVQDMDHENMFWYRQDPGLGLRLIYFSYDVKMKEKGDIPEGYSVSREKKERFSLILESASTNQTSMYLCASSPQGGGVGDTQYFGPGTRLTVL.

This clonotype has at least ten counts. This rearrangement joins TRBV7-8 to TRBJ2-1; no clear D. The CDR3 length is 14 residues. Germline values: CDR1 SGHVS, CDR2 FQNEAQ. With 0 bases removed from V and 5 bases from J, the gap between germline ends came to 8 bases. The CDR3 reads CASSLARSHNEQFF. In DNA, the CDR3 is TGTGCCAGCAGCTTAGCTCGGTCTCACAATGAGCAGTTCTTC.

This clonotype was picked up many times. The rearrangement uses TRBV3-1 and TRBJ1-1; D is uncertain. Germline CDR1 LGHDT, CDR2 YNNKEL (reference sequence). CDR3 length: 13 amino acids. The V gene lost 4 bases and the J gene lost 1 base, with 7 bases spanning the gap. CDR3 region: CASSRRGNTEAFF. The CDR3 bases are TGTGCCAGCAGCCGGCGCGGGAACACTGAAGCTTTCTTT.

This chain joins TRBV7-4 and TRBJ2-2; TRBD1 matches 9 bases. Germline lookup yields CDR1 SGHVT and CDR2 SQSDAQ. This CDR3 contains 17 residues. The J segment lost 4 bases and the V segment lost 5 bases, leaving 11 bases of the junction unmatched. The CDR3 DNA follows: TGTGCCAGCAGCCAACGACCTGGGACAGGGATCACCGGGGAGCTGTTTTTT. Translation: CASSQRPGTGITGELFF.